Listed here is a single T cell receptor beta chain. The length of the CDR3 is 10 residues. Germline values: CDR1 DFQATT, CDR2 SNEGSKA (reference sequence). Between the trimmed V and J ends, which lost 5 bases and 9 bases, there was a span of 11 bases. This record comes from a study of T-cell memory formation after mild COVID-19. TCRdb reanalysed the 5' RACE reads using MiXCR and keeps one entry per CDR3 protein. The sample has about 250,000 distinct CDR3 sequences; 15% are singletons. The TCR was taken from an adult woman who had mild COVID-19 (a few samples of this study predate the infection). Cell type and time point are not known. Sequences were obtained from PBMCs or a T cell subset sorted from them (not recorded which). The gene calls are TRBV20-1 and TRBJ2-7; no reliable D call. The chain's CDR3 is CSAADVVQYF. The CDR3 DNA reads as TGCAGTGCTGCAGACGTCGTGCAGTACTTC.